This TCR beta chain derives from a study of Graves' ophthalmopathy and Graves' hyperthyroidism. Study outcomes and limitations: With just under 71% sensitivity and approximately 73% specificity, the model predicted ophthalmopathy progression. Discriminating ophthalmopathy from stable hyperthyroidism, a 13-signature model attained a sensitivity of about 85% and a specificity of around 81%. Blood also held most thyroid clonotypes expanded above 0.001 frequency.

Presentation of ophthalmopathy in the donors involved moderate-to-severe activity, CAS ≥3, NOSPECS ≥4 and a duration under 3 months. This clonotype was recorded many times. Its target is not known. CDR1 is LGHDT and CDR2 is YNNKEL in the germline V gene (reference sequence). This CDR3 is built from 13 residues. V gave up 4 bases and J gave up 6 bases, with 13 bases separating them. Transcripts of RNA were the source for amplifying TCR beta CDR3 regions. First-round RT-PCR used HTBI primers; second-round multiplex PCR followed. One entry per CDR3 protein results from TCRdb running MiXCR on the multiplex PCR reads. In the table there are 300,000 or so distinct CDR3 sequences, 15% to 20% of which are singletons.

Sequenced material: peripheral blood. The TCR was taken from an adult man with Graves' ophthalmopathy. The V and J genes are TRBV3-1 and TRBJ2-7, with unresolved D. CDR3 DNA sequence: TGTGCCAGCAGCCCCCTCGCCGGATCCGAGCAGTACTTC. Protein: CASSPLAGSEQYF.